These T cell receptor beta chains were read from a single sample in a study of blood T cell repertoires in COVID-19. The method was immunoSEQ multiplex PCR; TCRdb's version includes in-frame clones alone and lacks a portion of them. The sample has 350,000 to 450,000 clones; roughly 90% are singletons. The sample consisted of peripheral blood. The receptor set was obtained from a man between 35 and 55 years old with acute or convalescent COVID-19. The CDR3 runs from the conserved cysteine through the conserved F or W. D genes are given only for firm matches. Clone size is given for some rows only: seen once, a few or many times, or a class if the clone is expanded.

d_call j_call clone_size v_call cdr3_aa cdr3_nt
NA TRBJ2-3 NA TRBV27 CASSSSKGVGDTQYF TGTGCCAGCAGTTCTTCCAAGGGAGTGGGAGATACGCAGTATTTT
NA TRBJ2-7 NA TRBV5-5 CASSFRGGSGNEQYF TGTGCCAGCAGCTTCAGGGGCGGGAGTGGAAACGAGCAGTACTTC
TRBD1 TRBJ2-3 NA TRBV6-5 CASTRDRVTDTQYF TGTGCCAGCACCCGGGACAGGGTCACAGATACGCAGTATTTT
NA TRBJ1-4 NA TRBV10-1 CASSDAGSNEKLFF TGCGCCAGCAGTGATGCAGGTTCTAATGAAAAACTGTTTTTT
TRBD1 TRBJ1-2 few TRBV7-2 CASSFTPTGGDGYTF TGTGCCAGCAGCTTTACCCCGACAGGGGGGGATGGCTACACCTTC
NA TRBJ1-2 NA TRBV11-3 CASSLDGAYGYTF TGTGCCAGCAGCTTAGACGGAGCATATGGCTACACCTTC
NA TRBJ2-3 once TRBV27 CASSRPRVTDTQYF TGTGCCAGCAGTCGTCCCAGGGTCACAGATACGCAGTATTTT
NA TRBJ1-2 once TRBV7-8 CASSGGGLQYGYTF TGTGCCAGCAGCGGCGGGGGGCTGCAGTATGGCTACACCTTC
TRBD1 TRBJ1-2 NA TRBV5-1 CASSRFTGVGGYTF TGCGCCAGCAGCCGCTTTACAGGGGTCGGTGGCTACACCTTC
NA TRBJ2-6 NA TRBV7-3 CASSLPTDRFSGANVLTF TGTGCCAGCAGCCTACCCACGGACAGATTCTCTGGGGCCAACGTCCTGACTTTC
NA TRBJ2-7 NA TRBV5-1 CASSLAYRPYEQYF TGCGCCAGCAGCTTGGCCTACAGGCCATACGAGCAGTACTTC